This T cell receptor (beta chain) was documented in a study of T cell repertoires in cytomegalovirus infection. In the study overall: Use of recently identified HLA-C-restricted and well-studied HLA-B-restricted CMV epitopes was part of the study. Evidence of both CMV infection and a matching HLA type came from public TCR beta signatures. General study findings and limits: Clonotypes of TCR beta that were HLA-C-restricted and CMV-specific dominated the ex vivo response. Individuals carrying CMV plus the relevant HLA were identified by cumulative frequency of public TCR beta families.

This clonotype was detected a few times. Its antigen is still unknown. TCRdb recomputed calls from the reads with MiXCR, one row per CDR3 protein. The data contain under 50,000 distinct CDR3 sequences, about a fifth of them seen just once; the ten biggest clones take up about 87%. The CDR3 runs to 17 residues. The V segment lost 3 bases and the J segment 0 bases; nucleotides outside the gene matches: 6. Germline V gene lookup returns CDR1 SGHAT and CDR2 FQNNGV. The specimen comprised CD8+ T cells from cultured PBMCs, sampled from culture after CMV antigen stimulation. The V call is TRBV11-2, the J call TRBJ2-3; 10 bases align to TRBD2. The TCR was taken from a human donor in good health (CMV status not recorded). Some clones in this sample may be carry-over from other donors' samples. This CDR3 reads CASSFSGGASSTDTQYF. CDR3 in DNA: TGTGCCAGCAGCTTCAGCGGGGGGGCCTCTAGCACAGATACGCAGTATTTT.